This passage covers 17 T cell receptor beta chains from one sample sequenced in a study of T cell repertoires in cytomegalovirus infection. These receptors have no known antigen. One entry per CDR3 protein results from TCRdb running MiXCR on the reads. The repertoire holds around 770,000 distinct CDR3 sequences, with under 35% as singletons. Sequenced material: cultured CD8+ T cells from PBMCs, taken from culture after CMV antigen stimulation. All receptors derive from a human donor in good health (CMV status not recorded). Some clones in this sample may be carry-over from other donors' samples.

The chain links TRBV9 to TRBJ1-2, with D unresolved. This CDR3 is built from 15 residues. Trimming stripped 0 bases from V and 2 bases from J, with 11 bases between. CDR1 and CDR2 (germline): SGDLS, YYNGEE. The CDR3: CASSVAAYENYGYTF. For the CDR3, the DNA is TGTGCCAGCAGCGTAGCCGCCTATGAGAACTATGGCTACACCTTC.

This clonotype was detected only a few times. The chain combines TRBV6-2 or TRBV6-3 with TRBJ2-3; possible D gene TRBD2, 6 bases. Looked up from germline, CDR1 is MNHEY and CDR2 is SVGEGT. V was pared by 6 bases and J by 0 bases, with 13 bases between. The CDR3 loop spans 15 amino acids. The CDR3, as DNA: TGTGCCAGCAGCCACGGGGGTTCAAGCACAGATACGCAGTATTTT. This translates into CASSHGGSSTDTQYF.

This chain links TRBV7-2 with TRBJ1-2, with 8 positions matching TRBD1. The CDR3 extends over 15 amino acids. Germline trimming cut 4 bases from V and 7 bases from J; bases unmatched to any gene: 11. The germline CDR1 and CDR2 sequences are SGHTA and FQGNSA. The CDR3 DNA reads TGTGCCAGCAGCTCGCCTGGTAGGACAGGGTCTGGCTACACCTTC. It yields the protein CASSSPGRTGSGYTF.

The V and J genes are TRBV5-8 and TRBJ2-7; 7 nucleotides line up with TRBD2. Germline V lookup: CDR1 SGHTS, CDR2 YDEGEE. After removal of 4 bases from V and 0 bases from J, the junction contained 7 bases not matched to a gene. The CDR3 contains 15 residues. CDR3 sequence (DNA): TGTGCCAGCAGCATGTCTAGCGGCCCCTCCTACGAGCAGTACTTC. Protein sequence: CASSMSSGPSYEQYF.

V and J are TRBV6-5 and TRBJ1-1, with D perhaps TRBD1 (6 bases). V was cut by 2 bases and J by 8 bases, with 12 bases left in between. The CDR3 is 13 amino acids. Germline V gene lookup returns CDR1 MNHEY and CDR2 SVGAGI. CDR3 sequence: CASSYGGRDEAFF. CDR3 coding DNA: TGTGCCAGCAGTTACGGGGGCAGGGACGAAGCTTTCTTT.

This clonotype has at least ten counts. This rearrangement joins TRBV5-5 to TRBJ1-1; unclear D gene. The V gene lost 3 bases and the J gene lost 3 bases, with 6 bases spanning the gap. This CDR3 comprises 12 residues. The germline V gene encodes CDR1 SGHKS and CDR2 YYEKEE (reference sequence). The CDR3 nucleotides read TGTGCCAGCAGCTCCGGCTACACTGAAGCTTTCTTT. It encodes CASSSGYTEAFF.

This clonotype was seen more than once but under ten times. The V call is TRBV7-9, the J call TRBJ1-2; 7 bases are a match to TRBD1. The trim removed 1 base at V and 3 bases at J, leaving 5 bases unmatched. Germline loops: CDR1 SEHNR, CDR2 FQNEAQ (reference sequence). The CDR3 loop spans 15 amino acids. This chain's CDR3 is CASSLERTGDYGYTF. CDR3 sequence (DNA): TGTGCCAGCAGCTTAGAGAGGACAGGCGACTATGGCTACACCTTC.

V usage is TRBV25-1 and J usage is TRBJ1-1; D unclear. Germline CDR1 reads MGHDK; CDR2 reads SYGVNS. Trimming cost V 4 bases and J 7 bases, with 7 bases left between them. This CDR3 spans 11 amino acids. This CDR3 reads CASSGYGEAFF. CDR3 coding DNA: TGTGCCAGCAGTGGATACGGTGAAGCTTTCTTT.

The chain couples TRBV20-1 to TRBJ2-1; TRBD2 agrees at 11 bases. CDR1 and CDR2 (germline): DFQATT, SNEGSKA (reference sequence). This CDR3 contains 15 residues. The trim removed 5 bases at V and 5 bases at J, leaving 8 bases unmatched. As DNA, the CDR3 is TGCAGTGCTTCGGGAGCGGGACTAGCGGACAATGAGCAGTTCTTC. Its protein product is CSASGAGLADNEQFF.

CDR3 sequence (DNA): TGTGCCAGCAAAGGACGGGGGAACACTGAAGCTTTCTTT. Residues: CASKGRGNTEAFF. The chain recombines TRBV27 with TRBJ1-1; D is undetermined. This CDR3 contains 13 residues. V lost 7 bases to trimming and J lost 1 base, with 10 bases between them. CDR1 MNHEY and CDR2 SMNVEV come from the germline V gene (reference sequence).

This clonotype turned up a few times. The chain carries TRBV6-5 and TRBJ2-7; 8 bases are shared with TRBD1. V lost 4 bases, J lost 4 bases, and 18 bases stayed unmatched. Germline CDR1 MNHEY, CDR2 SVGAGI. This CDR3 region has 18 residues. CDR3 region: CASSSSGTGSRMLYEQYF. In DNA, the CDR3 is TGTGCCAGCAGTTCGTCCGGGACAGGATCCAGAATGCTATACGAGCAGTACTTC.

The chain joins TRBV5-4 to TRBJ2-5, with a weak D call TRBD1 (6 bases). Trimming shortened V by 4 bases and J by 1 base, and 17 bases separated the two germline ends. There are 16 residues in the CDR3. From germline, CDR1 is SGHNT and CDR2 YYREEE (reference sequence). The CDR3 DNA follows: TGTGCCAGCAGCCCACCGACCTGGGGGCCCCAAGAGACCCAGTACTTC. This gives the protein CASSPPTWGPQETQYF.

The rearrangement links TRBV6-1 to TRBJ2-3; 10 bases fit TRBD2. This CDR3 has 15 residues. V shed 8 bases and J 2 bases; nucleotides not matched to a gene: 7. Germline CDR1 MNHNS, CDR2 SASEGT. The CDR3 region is CASWDSGGTTDTQYF. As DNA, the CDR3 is TGTGCCAGCTGGGATAGCGGGGGGACCACAGATACGCAGTATTTT.

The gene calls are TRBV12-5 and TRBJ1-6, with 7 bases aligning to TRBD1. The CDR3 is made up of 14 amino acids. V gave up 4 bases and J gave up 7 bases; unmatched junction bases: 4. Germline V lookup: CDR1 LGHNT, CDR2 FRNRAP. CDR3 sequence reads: CASGSPGQNSPLHF. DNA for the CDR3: TGTGCTAGTGGTTCGCCGGGACAGAATTCACCCCTCCACTTT.

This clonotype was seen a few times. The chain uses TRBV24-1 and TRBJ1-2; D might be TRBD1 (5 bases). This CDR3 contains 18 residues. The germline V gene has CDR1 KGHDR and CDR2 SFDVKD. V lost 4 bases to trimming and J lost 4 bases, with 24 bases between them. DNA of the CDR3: TGTGCCACCAGTGACTACCTAGGGACTCTCACGATCGCCTATGGCTACACCTTC. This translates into CATSDYLGTLTIAYGYTF.

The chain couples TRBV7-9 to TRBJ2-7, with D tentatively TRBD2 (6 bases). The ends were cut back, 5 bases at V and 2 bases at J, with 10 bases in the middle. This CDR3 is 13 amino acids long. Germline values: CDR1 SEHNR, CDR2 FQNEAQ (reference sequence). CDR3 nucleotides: TGTGCCAGCAGCCCCCGGAGGGCCTACGAGCAGTACTTC. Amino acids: CASSPRRAYEQYF.

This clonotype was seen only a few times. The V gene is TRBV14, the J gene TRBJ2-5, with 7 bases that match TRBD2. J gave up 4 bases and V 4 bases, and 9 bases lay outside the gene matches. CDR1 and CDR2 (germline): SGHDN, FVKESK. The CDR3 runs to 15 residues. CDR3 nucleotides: TGTGCCAGCAGCCGCTACCCACCGGGGGGAGAGACCCAGTACTTC. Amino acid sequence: CASSRYPPGGETQYF.